The 32 T cell receptor beta chains below come from one sample, sequenced in a study of lung T cells in sarcoidosis with Löfgren's syndrome. TCRdb fed the reads into MiXCR, producing one record per CDR3 protein. The sample has tens of thousands of distinct CDR3 sequences, 21% seen once. The sequencing input was CD4+ T cells from PBMCs. The receptor set was obtained from a human donor with sarcoidosis (Löfgren's syndrome or another form), or a control subject (not recorded which).

For this clonotype: It may be a read error: a sequence one base away is much more abundant. V is TRBV25-1 and J is TRBJ1-3; 9 bases match TRBD1. The CDR3 length is 18 residues. The germline V gene has CDR1 MGHDK and CDR2 SYGVNS. CDR3 residues: CASAGLTGTGMAGNAIYF. DNA of the CDR3: TGTGCCAGCGCGGGGTTAACGGGGACAGGGATGGCTGGAAACGCCATATATTTT.

V gene TRBV4-2 combines with J gene TRBJ2-5; 9 bases are shared with TRBD2. The germline V gene has CDR1 LGHNA and CDR2 YNFKEQ. J gave up 1 base and V 4 bases, and 4 bases lay outside the gene matches. This CDR3 has 15 amino acids. Here the CDR3 reads CASSPAGGSQETQYF. Here the CDR3 DNA reads TGTGCCAGCAGCCCAGCGGGAGGCTCCCAAGAGACCCAGTACTTC.

Ten or more counts support this clonotype. The V gene is TRBV6-1, the J gene TRBJ1-5; D is unresolved. V lost 3 bases, J lost 0 bases, and 6 bases lay in between. The CDR3 spans 14 residues. CDR1 is MNHNS and CDR2 is SASEGT in the germline V gene. The CDR3 spells CASSELHSNQPQHF. CDR3 DNA: TGTGCCAGCAGTGAGCTTCATAGCAATCAGCCCCAGCATTTT.

This clonotype was seen repeatedly, ten times or more. The chain has TRBV20-1 and TRBJ2-1; D ambiguous. The CDR3 runs to 13 residues. CDR1 is DFQATT and CDR2 is SNEGSKA in the germline V gene (reference sequence). The V and J ends lost 5 bases and 4 bases respectively, with 12 bases between them. In DNA form, the CDR3 reads TGCAGTGCTCGTAGTCTAGATTACAATGAGCAGTTCTTC. Its translation: CSARSLDYNEQFF.

There are a few counts of this clonotype. This chain joins TRBV20-1 and TRBJ1-5; no firm D call. Germline lookup yields CDR1 DFQATT and CDR2 SNEGSKA (reference sequence). V was trimmed by 6 bases and J by 4 bases, leaving 7 bases between them. The CDR3 consists of 11 residues. The CDR3 here is CSAVDNQPQHF. CDR3 DNA sequence: TGCAGTGCCGTCGATAATCAGCCCCAGCATTTT.

At least ten counts were recorded for this clonotype. The rearrangement uses TRBV6-1 and TRBJ2-7, with a possible D match to TRBD1 (7 bases). The germline gives CDR1 MNHNS, CDR2 SASEGT. The germline V and J ends were trimmed by 4 bases and 3 bases, with 16 bases remaining between them. The CDR3 sequence is 15 residues long. CDR3: CASSATQGGNYEQYV. CDR3 bases: TGTGCCAGCAGTGCAACGCAGGGGGGCAACTACGAGCAGTACGTC.

This clonotype was picked up many times. J is TRBJ1-1 and V is TRBV27; D call uncertain. Germline lookup yields CDR1 MNHEY and CDR2 SMNVEV (reference sequence). This CDR3 is 15 amino acids long. V shed 6 bases and J shed 1 base, with 15 bases lying between them. The CDR3 coding sequence is TGTGCCAGCAGCCGAAAATTCACGGCGAACACTGAAGCTTTCTTT. It encodes CASSRKFTANTEAFF.

Note on this clonotype: A much larger clone lies one base from this, so it may be a read error. CDR3 amino acids: CASRYSGPYEQYF. The CDR3 DNA reads as TGTGCCAGCAGATATTCGGGACCCTACGAGCAGTACTTC. The chain is built from TRBV7-2 and TRBJ2-7; D tentatively reads TRBD1 or TRBD2 (5 bases each). CDR3 length: 13 residues. The V end lost 6 bases, the J end lost 2 bases, and 11 bases lay between the germline ends. Per germline, CDR1 SGHTA and CDR2 FQGNSA.

This clonotype was recorded many times. The chain has TRBV27 and TRBJ2-1; TRBD2 is a possible D gene (7 bases). The CDR3 extends over 15 amino acids. Per germline, CDR1 MNHEY and CDR2 SMNVEV (reference sequence). V dropped 4 bases and J dropped 5 bases, with 15 bases sitting between them. CDR3 DNA sequence: TGTGCCAGCAGTTCGTGGGGAGGGGGTAACAATGAGCAGTTCTTC. This codes for CASSSWGGGNNEQFF.

This clonotype has ten or more counts. The V gene is TRBV5-1, the J gene TRBJ1-1; D not resolved. Trimming took off 5 bases at V and 0 bases at J, with 11 bases between the two ends. The CDR3 extends over 14 amino acids. Germline-derived CDR1 and CDR2 are SGHRS and YFSETQ. CDR3 sequence (DNA): TGCGCCAGCAGTTTCAAAGACATGAACACTGAAGCTTTCTTT. Translating gives CASSFKDMNTEAFF.

There are many counts of this clonotype. The chain has TRBV24-1 and TRBJ2-3; no definite D call. Germline values: CDR1 KGHDR, CDR2 SFDVKD. The length of the CDR3 is 16 residues. V shed 2 bases and J shed 1 base, with 12 bases lying between them. CDR3 amino acids: CATSDSNSYGTDTQYF. For the CDR3, the DNA is TGTGCCACCAGTGATTCGAACAGCTACGGCACAGATACGCAGTATTTT.

This clonotype was recorded at least ten times. The CDR3 DNA follows: TGTGCCAGCAGTGAGCTCGACAGGGAAAGGAACACCATATATTTT. Amino acid sequence: CASSELDRERNTIYF. The chain couples TRBV25-1 to TRBJ1-3; TRBD1 aligns across 7 bases. This CDR3 has 15 amino acids. With 3 bases clipped from V and 7 bases from J, the junction kept 9 bases outside the gene matches. Germline V gene lookup returns CDR1 MGHDK and CDR2 SYGVNS. The complete variable domain, with remaining parts taken from reference TRBV25-1 and TRBJ1-3, reads EADIYQTPRYLVIGTGKKITLECSQTMGHDKMYWYQQDPGMELHLIHYSYGVNSTEKGDLSSESTVSRIRTEHFPLTLESARPSHTSQYLCASSELDRERNTIYFGEGSWLTVV.

V is TRBV30 and J is TRBJ1-4, with D perhaps matching TRBD1 (5 bases). The CDR3 is 14 amino acids. Trimming cost V 1 base and J 7 bases, with 13 bases left between them. Germline assignment: CDR1 GTSNPN and CDR2 SVGIG (reference sequence). The CDR3 sequence: CAWSALRGREKLFF. The CDR3 nucleotides read TGTGCCTGGAGTGCCCTCCGGGGACGTGAAAAACTGTTTTTT.

This chain uses TRBV28 with TRBJ2-6; possible D gene TRBD1, 5 bases. V lost 2 bases, J lost 0 bases, and 11 bases lay in between. Germline-derived CDR1 and CDR2 are MDHEN and SYDVKM. The CDR3 runs 17 residues. CDR3 sequence: CASSLVQGNSGANVLTF. The CDR3 DNA is TGTGCCAGCAGTTTAGTCCAGGGAAACTCTGGGGCCAACGTCCTGACTTTC.

The V gene is TRBV2, the J gene TRBJ2-3; the D gene is possibly TRBD1 (5 bases). The length of the CDR3 is 12 residues. V lost 6 bases, J lost 11 bases, and 15 bases lay in between. Germline CDR1 SNHLY, CDR2 FYNNEI. The CDR3 is CASSELRDVQYF. The CDR3 DNA reads as TGTGCCAGCAGCGAACTCAGGGATGTGCAGTATTTT.

Ten or more counts support this clonotype. The genes are TRBV20-1 and TRBJ2-5; no reliable D call. CDR1 and CDR2 from the germline V gene are DFQATT and SNEGSKA (reference sequence). V lost 3 bases and J lost 0, with 8 bases in between. The CDR3 runs 13 residues. For the CDR3, the DNA is TGCAGTGCTAGTTTTACGAACCAAGAGACCCAGTACTTC. Translation: CSASFTNQETQYF.

This clonotype was seen many times. This chain joins TRBV6-6 and TRBJ1-3; D is uncertain. The V gene lost 0 bases and the J gene lost 2 bases, with 17 bases spanning the gap. Germline V gene lookup returns CDR1 MNHNY and CDR2 SVGAGI (reference sequence). The CDR3 covers 18 residues. The CDR3 loop reads CASSYSAGPEGPGNTIYF. In DNA form, the CDR3 reads TGTGCCAGCAGTTACTCCGCCGGCCCGGAGGGCCCTGGAAACACCATATATTTT.

The table lists this clonotype with many counts. This chain links TRBV2 with TRBJ1-4; D perhaps matches TRBD1 (5 bases). Trimming shortened V by 6 bases and J by 6 bases, and 11 bases separated the two germline ends. The germline V gene has CDR1 SNHLY and CDR2 FYNNEI. The CDR3 covers 13 residues. CDR3 sequence: CASSVRGHEKLFF. CDR3 coding DNA: TGTGCCAGCAGCGTGAGGGGACATGAAAAACTGTTTTTT.

This clonotype was seen a handful of times. The gene calls are TRBV28 and TRBJ2-3; 9 nucleotides match TRBD1. V shed 5 bases and J 4 bases; nucleotides not matched to a gene: 7. The CDR3 consists of 15 residues. Germline V gene data show CDR1 as MDHEN and CDR2 as SYDVKM. CDR3 in amino acids: CASSTPGQGPDTQYF. CDR3 bases: TGTGCCAGCAGTACACCGGGACAGGGACCAGATACGCAGTATTTT. Full variable domain (remainder filled in from reference TRBV28 and TRBJ2-3): DVKVTQSSRYLVKRTGEKVFLECVQDMDHENMFWYRQDPGLGLRLIYFSYDVKMKEKGDIPEGYSVSREKKERFSLILESASTNQTSMYLCASSTPGQGPDTQYFGPGTRLTVL.

This chain joins TRBV12-3 or TRBV12-4 and TRBJ2-1, with D possibly called TRBD1 or TRBD2 (5 bases each). CDR3 length: 15 amino acids. Trimming shortened V by 5 bases and J by 7 bases, and 18 bases separated the two germline ends. CDR3 DNA sequence: TGTGCCAGCAGTGGGGGTCAACCCGGGGAAAATGAGCAGTTCTTC. This sequence encodes CASSGGQPGENEQFF.

In this sample, this clonotype turned up many times. The V call is TRBV20-1, the J call TRBJ1-3, with D possibly TRBD1 on 5 matching bases. The CDR3 runs 14 residues. V lost 1 base to trimming and J lost 0 bases, with 7 bases between them. Germline V gives CDR1 DFQATT, CDR2 SNEGSKA (reference sequence). The CDR3 here is CSARGQSSGNTIYF. CDR3 DNA sequence: TGCAGTGCTAGAGGACAGAGCTCTGGAAACACCATATATTTT.

A note on this clonotype: Sequence at one end of the junction differs from germline and may be a read error. V gene TRBV7-9 combines with J gene TRBJ1-4; the D gene is possibly TRBD1 (5 bases). The germline V gene encodes CDR1 SEHNR and CDR2 FQNEAQ (reference sequence). The length of the CDR3 is 14 residues. CDR3 nucleotide sequence: TGTGCCTGCAGCTTGACAGCTCCTAATGAAAAACTGTTTTTT. Amino acid sequence: CACSLTAPNEKLFF.

The chain has TRBV5-1 and TRBJ2-3, with D maybe TRBD2 (7 bases). The germline V and J ends were trimmed by 4 bases and 2 bases, with 20 bases remaining between them. The CDR3 covers 17 residues. CDR1 is SGHRS and CDR2 is YFSETQ in the germline V gene. CDR3 sequence: CASSPRGGAGFTDTQYF. CDR3 coding DNA: TGCGCCAGCAGCCCTAGGGGGGGGGCCGGATTCACAGATACGCAGTATTTT.

The chain employs TRBV5-4 and TRBJ1-5; 9 bases are shared with TRBD1. Germline lookup yields CDR1 SGHNT and CDR2 YYREEE (reference sequence). This CDR3 region has 15 residues. Trimming took 3 bases from V and 2 from J; bases not matched to a gene: 3. CDR3 sequence (DNA): TGTGCCAGCAGCTCGGGGGACAGGGGCAATCAGCCCCAGCATTTT. Protein: CASSSGDRGNQPQHF.

In its sample, this clonotype was seen a few times. The chain recombines TRBV3-1 with TRBJ1-5; 8 nucleotides agree with TRBD1. The CDR3 consists of 15 residues. V dropped 4 bases and J dropped 6; count of bases not matched to a gene: 8. Germline values: CDR1 LGHDT, CDR2 YNNKEL (reference sequence). The CDR3 protein is CASSPRDRPVQPQHF. CDR3 DNA sequence: TGTGCCAGCAGCCCCCGGGACAGGCCGGTTCAGCCCCAGCATTTT.

There are many counts of this clonotype. This chain connects TRBV6-1 to TRBJ2-1; the D gene is possibly TRBD2 (6 bases). The V gene lost 6 bases and the J gene lost 7 bases, with 22 bases spanning the gap. Germline CDR1 MNHNS, CDR2 SASEGT. The CDR3 runs 16 residues. CDR3 amino acids: CASRLTRDFRKNEQFF. CDR3 coding DNA: TGTGCCAGCAGGTTGACCCGGGACTTTAGGAAGAATGAGCAGTTCTTC.

This clonotype was counted at least ten times. The CDR3 coding sequence is TGTGCCAGCAGTTTTTCGCGGGACGAGCAGTACTTC. This sequence encodes CASSFSRDEQYF. V gene TRBV6-1 combines with J gene TRBJ2-7, with TRBD2 as a possible D gene (5 bases). V was clipped by 5 bases and J by 5 bases, with 10 bases between them. The CDR3 contains 12 residues. The germline gives CDR1 MNHNS, CDR2 SASEGT.

Many counts were recorded for this clonotype. V is TRBV20-1 and J is TRBJ2-7; 10 bases match TRBD2. The trim removed 5 bases at V and 5 bases at J, leaving 9 bases unmatched. CDR1 is DFQATT, CDR2 SNEGSKA, per germline (reference sequence). This CDR3 comprises 14 residues. CDR3 region: CSALAGEGYHEQYF. CDR3 DNA sequence: TGCAGTGCTCTAGCGGGGGAGGGGTACCACGAGCAGTACTTC.

The table lists this clonotype with many counts. V and J are TRBV28 and TRBJ1-5; possibly TRBD1 for D (6 bases). The germline V gene has CDR1 MDHEN and CDR2 SYDVKM. V shed 5 bases and J shed 3 bases, with 11 bases lying between them. The CDR3 extends over 14 amino acids. Here the CDR3 reads CASSLTGNNQPQHF. The CDR3 nucleotides read TGTGCCAGCAGTCTTACAGGGAACAATCAGCCCCAGCATTTT.

This clonotype has just a few counts. This chain connects TRBV19 to TRBJ1-3; D perhaps matches TRBD1 (6 bases). This CDR3 is 17 amino acids long. The germline gives CDR1 LNHDA, CDR2 SQIVND (reference sequence). V was pared by 3 bases and J by 0 bases, with 15 bases between. CDR3 coding DNA: TGTGCCAGTAGTATTCCTGGACAGCCGCTCTCTGGAAACACCATATATTTT. Encoded protein: CASSIPGQPLSGNTIYF.

The V and J genes are TRBV20-1 and TRBJ2-4; 15 bases match TRBD2. The germline gives CDR1 DFQATT, CDR2 SNEGSKA (reference sequence). J gave up 7 bases and V 6 bases, and 4 bases lay outside the gene matches. The CDR3 is 14 residues long. CDR3 bases: TGCAGTGCCGGACTAGCGGGGGGGGGGAACATTCAGTACTTC. Translated, it gives CSAGLAGGGNIQYF.

In its sample, this clonotype was seen many times. The chain links TRBV7-8 to TRBJ1-3; 9 nucleotides align to TRBD1. The V and J ends lost 2 bases and 2 bases, in that order; junction bases with no gene match: 7. CDR1 and CDR2 from the germline V gene are SGHVS and FQNEAQ. The length of the CDR3 is 17 residues. CDR3 nucleotide sequence: TGTGCCAGCAGCTTAAGGGACAGGGTACTCCCTGGAAACACCATATATTTT. Encoded protein: CASSLRDRVLPGNTIYF.